This T cell receptor (beta chain) was observed in a study of blood T cell repertoires in COVID-19. Using immunoSEQ multiplex PCR, the repertoire was profiled, and TCRdb retains in-frame clones only, with some absent. The table lists roughly 260,000 clones, about nine tenths of them singletons. J was trimmed by 3 bases and V by 5 bases; bases with no gene match: 5. Germline V CDR1 and CDR2: SGHTA, FQGNSA. The CDR3 extends over 14 amino acids. The sequencing sample was made of peripheral blood. This sequence was found in a person aged 18-29 years with COVID-19, enrolled during active disease. The chain has TRBV7-2 and TRBJ2-7; TRBD1 aligns across 9 bases. DNA for the CDR3: TGTGCCAGCAGCCCAGCGGACAGGGGCTACGAGCAGTACTTC. This translates into CASSPADRGYEQYF.